The 19 T cell receptor beta chains presented below share a single source sample, sequenced in a study of T cell repertoires in cytomegalovirus infection. MiXCR was run by TCRdb on the reads, yielding one entry per CDR3 protein. The data show over 300,000 distinct CDR3 sequences, roughly 9.5% seen once. The sequenced sample consisted of PBMCs. Every receptor here comes from a human donor in good health (CMV status not recorded). Some clones in this sample may be carry-over from other donors' samples.

This clonotype was detected a few times. The chain uses TRBV7-4 and TRBJ2-5; D remains ambiguous. Germline-derived CDR1 and CDR2 are SGHVT and SQSDAQ. This CDR3 region has 12 residues. V was pared by 3 bases and J by 3 bases, with 5 bases between. For the CDR3, the DNA is TGTGCCAGCAGCTTCTCCGAAGAGACCCAGTACTTC. This gives the protein CASSFSEETQYF.

The table lists this clonotype with many counts. The chain recombines TRBV5-4 with TRBJ2-3; 9 bases agree with TRBD1. Germline loops: CDR1 SGHNT, CDR2 YYREEE (reference sequence). CDR3 length equals 15 residues. The V segment lost 0 bases and the J segment 3 bases; nucleotides outside the gene matches: 2. The CDR3 nucleotides read TGTGCCAGCAGCTTGGACAGGGGGCTGACAGATACGCAGTATTTT. Its protein is CASSLDRGLTDTQYF.

The CDR3 coding sequence is TGCAGTGCCCGAGACTCCGGGGGACCCAATCAGCCCCAGCATTTT. It encodes CSARDSGGPNQPQHF. The rearrangement links TRBV20-1 to TRBJ1-5, with D perhaps matching TRBD1 (5 bases). The germline V gene has CDR1 DFQATT and CDR2 SNEGSKA (reference sequence). The CDR3 has 15 residues. V lost 6 bases to trimming and J lost 3 bases, with 18 bases between them.

This clonotype has at least ten counts. The chain combines TRBV12-3 or TRBV12-4 with TRBJ2-3; D is unresolved. The CDR3 is 14 residues long. With 10 bases removed from V and 0 bases from J, the gap between germline ends came to 14 bases. The DNA for the CDR3 is TGTGCCACCTTGCGTAGTATTAGCACAGATACGCAGTATTTT. Its translation is CATLRSISTDTQYF.

This clonotype has more than one count but fewer than ten. The chain uses TRBV15 and TRBJ2-2; D remains unclear. Trimming pared 0 bases from V and 2 bases from J, leaving 7 bases between. The germline V gene has CDR1 LNHNV and CDR2 YYDKDF (reference sequence). CDR3 size: 15 residues. The CDR3 DNA follows: TGTGCCACCAGCAGAGAACTAATCAACACCGGGGAGCTGTTTTTT. It specifies CATSRELINTGELFF.

This clonotype was counted many times. The V and J genes are TRBV7-2 and TRBJ1-1; D gene ambiguous. Germline CDR1 is SGHTA and CDR2 is FQGNSA. This CDR3 is 13 amino acids long. The ends were cut back, 5 bases at V and 6 bases at J, with 13 bases in the middle. The CDR3: CASSAPGIPEAFF. Written as DNA, the CDR3 is TGTGCCAGCAGCGCCCCCGGGATCCCTGAAGCTTTCTTT. Based on the CDR3 plus reference TRBV7-2 and TRBJ1-1, the full variable domain is GAGVSQSPSNKVTEKGKDVELRCDPISGHTALYWYRQSLGQGLEFLIYFQGNSAPDKSGLPSDRFSAERTGGSVSTLTIQRTQQEDSAVYLCASSAPGIPEAFFGQGTRLTVV.

This clonotype has a handful of counts. The gene calls are TRBV4-1 and TRBJ2-1, with 10 nucleotides matching TRBD1. CDR3 size: 17 residues. V shed 4 bases and J 5 bases; nucleotides not matched to a gene: 11. Germline assignment: CDR1 MGHRA and CDR2 YSYEKL. CDR3 bases: TGCGCCAGCAGCCCGCAAATGAGACAGGGGGCGGACAATGAGCAGTTCTTC. Protein: CASSPQMRQGADNEQFF.

Here the CDR3 reads CASRDRDHGDRGRPYEQYF. In DNA, the CDR3 is TGTGCCAGCAGGGATCGAGACCACGGGGACAGGGGGCGTCCATACGAGCAGTACTTC. The chain carries TRBV28 and TRBJ2-7, with 12 bases that match TRBD1. V was clipped by 6 bases and J by 4 bases; unmatched bases: 19. The germline V gene has CDR1 MDHEN and CDR2 SYDVKM. This CDR3 contains 19 residues.

This clonotype has more than one count but fewer than ten. The CDR3 is CSARSSGRTGANVLTF. CDR3 DNA: TGCAGTGCTAGGTCTAGCGGGAGGACTGGGGCCAACGTCCTGACTTTC. The V and J genes are TRBV20-1 and TRBJ2-6, with 11 bases that match TRBD2. Germline CDR1 reads DFQATT; CDR2 reads SNEGSKA (reference sequence). The CDR3 totals 16 residues. The J segment lost 2 bases and the V segment lost 3 bases, leaving 3 bases of the junction unmatched.

This clonotype was detected a few times. The V and J genes are TRBV6-6 and TRBJ2-2, with 8 bases identical to TRBD2. The junction had 4 bases not matched to a gene; V was cut back by 10 bases and J by 0 bases. This CDR3 comprises 14 residues. Germline values: CDR1 MNHNY, CDR2 SVGAGI (reference sequence). CDR3 coding DNA: TGTGCCACACGGGGGGGTTCGAACACCGGGGAGCTGTTTTTT. It encodes CATRGGSNTGELFF.

This clonotype appeared many times. CDR3 DNA: TGTGCCAGCAGTGGCCTGGAGGGAGGAGGCACTGAAGCTTTCTTT. It specifies CASSGLEGGGTEAFF. The chain joins TRBV28 to TRBJ1-1; D is undetermined. Germline CDR1 MDHEN, CDR2 SYDVKM. The V end was cut by 5 bases, the J end by 4 bases, with 17 bases between. The CDR3 contains 15 residues.

This clonotype appeared a few times. This chain uses TRBV9 with TRBJ1-1; the D gene is possibly TRBD1 (5 bases). This CDR3 region has 16 residues. Germline V gene data show CDR1 as SGDLS and CDR2 as YYNGEE. Trimming took off 2 bases at V and 1 base at J, with 15 bases between the two ends. This CDR3 reads CASSVRGEGTNTEAFF. CDR3 sequence (DNA): TGTGCCAGCAGCGTGCGGGGGGAGGGGACGAACACTGAAGCTTTCTTT.

The J gene is TRBJ1-4, the V gene TRBV27, with TRBD1 matching 9 bases. The junction had 7 bases not matched to a gene; V was cut back by 4 bases and J by 13 bases. Germline-derived CDR1 and CDR2 are MNHEY and SMNVEV (reference sequence). This CDR3 is built from 13 residues. The CDR3 DNA sequence: TGTGCCAGCAGTTCGACAGGGGGGATTAGACTGTTTTTT. Amino acids: CASSSTGGIRLFF.

The chain joins TRBV11-2 to TRBJ2-1; D is perhaps TRBD2 (6 bases). Trimming took off 1 base at V and 4 bases at J, with 11 bases between the two ends. This CDR3 spans 15 amino acids. Germline V gene lookup returns CDR1 SGHAT and CDR2 FQNNGV. As DNA, the CDR3 is TGTGCCAGCAGCTTAGTGGGACTGGATTACAATGAGCAGTTCTTC. Protein sequence: CASSLVGLDYNEQFF.

This clonotype was picked up many times. This chain's CDR3 is CASSLDRWEQYF. In DNA form, the CDR3 reads TGTGCCAGCAGCTTGGATAGGTGGGAGCAGTACTTC. This chain connects TRBV7-2 to TRBJ2-7; D is uncertain. CDR3 length equals 12 residues. The germline CDR1 and CDR2 sequences are SGHTA and FQGNSA. The germline V and J ends were trimmed by 3 bases and 7 bases, with 10 bases remaining between them.

The chain couples TRBV7-2 to TRBJ2-5, with D perhaps matching TRBD2 (5 bases). CDR3 size: 13 residues. Trimming removed 3 bases at V and 5 bases at J, with 10 bases between. Germline values: CDR1 SGHTA, CDR2 FQGNSA. Here the CDR3 reads CASSFREWETQYF. The CDR3 DNA reads as TGTGCCAGCAGCTTTAGGGAGTGGGAGACCCAGTACTTC.

V and J are TRBV7-2 and TRBJ2-5; D perhaps matches TRBD1 (6 bases). Trimming shortened V by 6 bases and J by 6 bases, and 17 bases separated the two germline ends. Germline loops: CDR1 SGHTA, CDR2 FQGNSA. This CDR3 has 14 residues. The CDR3 coding sequence is TGTGCCAGCAGTTCCACCAGGGGACACAAGACCCAGTACTTC. Its protein is CASSSTRGHKTQYF.

V gene TRBV2 combines with J gene TRBJ2-7; 9 positions match TRBD2. This CDR3 spans 14 amino acids. Trimming cost V 6 bases and J 6 bases; bases outside gene matches: 9. CDR1 is SNHLY, CDR2 FYNNEI, per germline. CDR3 sequence reads: CASRRLAAWGEQYF. DNA of the CDR3: TGTGCCAGCAGGAGACTAGCGGCCTGGGGCGAGCAGTACTTC.

This clonotype was picked up many times. The V call is TRBV20-1, the J call TRBJ2-5; 8 bases match TRBD1. The CDR3 totals 14 residues. Germline CDR1 and CDR2: DFQATT and SNEGSKA (reference sequence). The junction had 6 bases not matched to a gene; V was cut back by 2 bases and J by 4 bases. The CDR3 loop reads CSARQDRERETQYF. The CDR3 DNA reads as TGCAGTGCTAGACAGGACAGGGAAAGAGAGACCCAGTACTTC.